These T cell receptor beta chains were read from a single sample in a study of T-cell memory formation after mild COVID-19. TCRdb passed the 5' RACE reads through MiXCR, listing each CDR3 protein once. Of some 450,000 distinct CDR3 sequences listed, about 20% were seen once; the top ten hold approximately 8.1%. The source material was PBMCs or a T cell subset sorted from them (not recorded which). Receptors were obtained from an adult woman who had mild COVID-19 (a few samples of this study predate the infection). Cell type and time point are not known. CDR3s include the opening cysteine and the closing phenylalanine or tryptophan. Each record gives: V gene, J gene, clone size, D gene, CDR3 DNA, CDR3 protein. The D gene is left open where the match is weak. Only part of the rows carry a size: once, few, many, or a class if the clone is expanded.

V: TRBV5-1
J: TRBJ1-2
size: few
D: NA
DNA: TGCGCCAGCAGCTTGATGGCGGCTAACTATGGCTACACCTTC
CDR3: CASSLMAANYGYTF

V: TRBV5-1
J: TRBJ2-7
size: many
D: NA
DNA: TGCGCCAGCAGCTTGGAGGGTGCCTACGAGCAGTACTTC
CDR3: CASSLEGAYEQYF

V: TRBV4-3
J: TRBJ2-7
size: few
D: TRBD1
DNA: TGCGCCAGCAGCCAAGGGGACAGGGGGCATTACGAGCAGTACTTC
CDR3: CASSQGDRGHYEQYF

V: TRBV15
J: TRBJ1-4
size: NA
D: NA
DNA: TGTGCCACCAGCATTGAGGGGAACGAAAAACTGTTTTTT
CDR3: CATSIEGNEKLFF

V: TRBV5-1
J: TRBJ2-5
size: NA
D: NA
DNA: TGCGCCAGCAGCTTGGGGACAGAGTCGGAGACCCAGTACTTC
CDR3: CASSLGTESETQYF

V: TRBV12-3/TRBV12-4
J: TRBJ1-2
size: NA
D: NA
DNA: TGTGCCAGCAGTTTGGCCGAAAACTATGTCTACACCTTC
CDR3: CASSLAENYVYTF

V: TRBV2
J: TRBJ2-6
size: once
D: NA
DNA: TGTGCCAGCATGGAGGACTCTGGGGCCAACGTCCTGACTTTC
CDR3: CASMEDSGANVLTF

V: TRBV7-9
J: TRBJ2-3
size: NA
D: NA
DNA: TGTGCCAGCAGGGGGTCGGATACGCAGTATTTT
CDR3: CASRGSDTQYF

V: TRBV7-2
J: TRBJ2-7
size: NA
D: NA
DNA: TGTGCCAGCAGCTTAGGGGTTAGGACCGACGAGCAGTACTTC
CDR3: CASSLGVRTDEQYF

V: TRBV5-1
J: TRBJ2-2
size: few
D: NA
DNA: TGCGCCAGCAGTAGGCCAGGGCTTAACACCGGGGAGCTGTTTTTT
CDR3: CASSRPGLNTGELFF

V: TRBV7-9
J: TRBJ1-2
size: NA
D: NA
DNA: TGTGCCAGCAGCTTAGCGCGAGACAGGAACTATGGCTACACCTTC
CDR3: CASSLARDRNYGYTF

V: TRBV5-1
J: TRBJ2-2
size: many
D: TRBD2
DNA: TGCGCCAGCGCACTAGCGGCGAACACCGGGGAGCTGTTTTTT
CDR3: CASALAANTGELFF

V: TRBV7-9
J: TRBJ2-5
size: NA
D: TRBD2
DNA: TGTGCCAGCAGCCCAGGGCTAGCGGACCTCAAAGAGACCCAGTACTTC
CDR3: CASSPGLADLKETQYF

V: TRBV7-2
J: TRBJ1-5
size: NA
D: NA
DNA: TGTGCCAGCAGCTTAGAAGCAAGGCAGCCCCAGCATTTT
CDR3: CASSLEARQPQHF

V: TRBV20-1
J: TRBJ2-1
size: many
D: TRBD1
DNA: TGCAGTGCTAGTTGGCGCGGGGACAGGGTTCACAATGAGCAGTTCTTC
CDR3: CSASWRGDRVHNEQFF

V: TRBV20-1
J: TRBJ2-7
size: NA
D: NA
DNA: TGCAGTGCTAGCTGGGACGGTACCTCCTACGAGCAGTACTTC
CDR3: CSASWDGTSYEQYF

V: TRBV20-1
J: TRBJ2-7
size: NA
D: NA
DNA: TGCAGTGCCTGCGGGACAGACCTCTACGAGCAGTACTTC
CDR3: CSACGTDLYEQYF

V: TRBV29-1
J: TRBJ2-5
size: NA
D: NA
DNA: TGCAGCGTTGAAGTCCCGCTAGGGGGCCAAGAGACCCAGTACTTC
CDR3: CSVEVPLGGQETQYF

V: TRBV7-6
J: TRBJ2-3
size: NA
D: TRBD2
DNA: TGTGCCAGCAGCTTACAGCGGGAGCGTCCAGATACGCAGTATTTT
CDR3: CASSLQRERPDTQYF

V: TRBV7-9
J: TRBJ2-2
size: few
D: TRBD1
DNA: TGTGCCAGCAGACGGCCGGGACAGAAGAACACCGGGGAGCTGTTTTTT
CDR3: CASRRPGQKNTGELFF

V: TRBV6-2/TRBV6-3
J: TRBJ2-4
size: few
D: NA
DNA: TGTGCCAGCATGGTGGTCCAGGGAGGCATTCAGTACTTC
CDR3: CASMVVQGGIQYF

V: TRBV12-3/TRBV12-4
J: TRBJ2-3
size: NA
D: TRBD2
DNA: TGTGCCAGCAGTTTAGCATTCGTAGCGGGGGGGCAAGAAACAGATACGCAGTATTTT
CDR3: CASSLAFVAGGQETDTQYF

V: TRBV3-1
J: TRBJ2-3
size: few
D: TRBD2
DNA: TGTGCCAGCAGCCGGCCTAGCGGGACAACAGATACGCAGTATTTT
CDR3: CASSRPSGTTDTQYF

V: TRBV3-1
J: TRBJ2-2
size: NA
D: NA
DNA: TGTGCCAGCAGCCCAGGTCTTAGCAGATACACCGGGGAGCTGTTTTTT
CDR3: CASSPGLSRYTGELFF

V: TRBV6-5
J: TRBJ2-4
size: many
D: TRBD2
DNA: TGTGCCAGCGGTGCGGGGGGCGGGTTGATGTACTTC
CDR3: CASGAGGGLMYF

V: TRBV7-6
J: TRBJ2-7
size: few
D: NA
DNA: TGTGCCAGCAGCCCTAGACAGGGACTACAGGACGAGCAGTACTTC
CDR3: CASSPRQGLQDEQYF

V: TRBV29-1
J: TRBJ2-6
size: NA
D: NA
DNA: TGCAGCGTCTTCGGACTTTTCTCTGGGGCCAACGTCCTGACTTTC
CDR3: CSVFGLFSGANVLTF

V: TRBV24-1
J: TRBJ1-4
size: NA
D: NA
DNA: TGTGCCACCAGTGGAGGAAAGGGGGAAAAACTGTTTTTT
CDR3: CATSGGKGEKLFF

V: TRBV3-1
J: TRBJ1-5
size: few
D: NA
DNA: TGTGCCAGCAGCCCGGGGGGGGGACACAATCAGCCCCAGCATTTT
CDR3: CASSPGGGHNQPQHF

V: TRBV7-9
J: TRBJ1-2
size: few
D: NA
DNA: TGTGCCAGCAGCTTGAGTAGCCATCCGCCTACTAACTATGGCTACACCTTC
CDR3: CASSLSSHPPTNYGYTF

V: TRBV12-3/TRBV12-4
J: TRBJ1-2
size: NA
D: NA
DNA: TGTGCCAGCAGTTTAGGGTACCCCGGCTATGGCTACACCTTC
CDR3: CASSLGYPGYGYTF

V: TRBV7-9
J: TRBJ2-5
size: NA
D: TRBD2
DNA: TGTGCCAGCAGCTCGGGACTAGCGGGAGCGCAAGAGACCCAGTACTTC
CDR3: CASSSGLAGAQETQYF

V: TRBV7-3
J: TRBJ1-5
size: few
D: NA
DNA: TGTGCCAGCAGCTTAAAGGCAGGGGACCCCCAGCATTTT
CDR3: CASSLKAGDPQHF

V: TRBV20-1
J: TRBJ2-5
size: NA
D: NA
DNA: TGCAGTGCCCAATGGCCTAGTTACCAAGAGACCCAGTACTTC
CDR3: CSAQWPSYQETQYF

V: TRBV7-9
J: TRBJ2-7
size: NA
D: TRBD2
DNA: TGTGCCAGCAGCTCCACTAGCGGGTGGTGGATCGAGCAGTACTTC
CDR3: CASSSTSGWWIEQYF

V: TRBV4-1
J: TRBJ2-1
size: NA
D: NA
DNA: TGCGCCAGCAGCCTTCCCCCGGCAGGGGTGAACAATGAGCAGTTCTTC
CDR3: CASSLPPAGVNNEQFF

V: TRBV18
J: TRBJ1-5
size: NA
D: NA
DNA: TGTGCCAGCTCACCAGGGGAGAATCAGCCCCAGCATTTT
CDR3: CASSPGENQPQHF

V: TRBV15
J: TRBJ2-7
size: NA
D: NA
DNA: TGTGCCACGAGAGAGGGAGCAACAACCTACGAGCAGTACTTC
CDR3: CATREGATTYEQYF

V: TRBV5-5
J: TRBJ2-3
size: few
D: NA
DNA: TGTGCCAGCAGCTTTTCAGGAGTTGGGACAGATACGCAGTATTTT
CDR3: CASSFSGVGTDTQYF

V: TRBV9
J: TRBJ1-1
size: few
D: NA
DNA: TGTGCCAGCATCAAGCTGGCAGCTCTCGACACTGAAGCTTTCTTT
CDR3: CASIKLAALDTEAFF

V: TRBV20-1
J: TRBJ1-2
size: few
D: NA
DNA: TGCAGTGCTAGAGGGGGCCATGGCTACACCTTC
CDR3: CSARGGHGYTF

V: TRBV5-6
J: TRBJ2-5
size: NA
D: TRBD1
DNA: TGTGCCAGCAGCCCGGACAGGGAGGTTGCGGGGACCCAGTACTTC
CDR3: CASSPDREVAGTQYF

V: TRBV7-9
J: TRBJ2-1
size: NA
D: NA
DNA: TGTGCCAGCAGCTTCGCCTATGAGCAGTTCTTC
CDR3: CASSFAYEQFF

V: TRBV7-9
J: TRBJ1-2
size: NA
D: NA
DNA: TGTGCCAGCAGCTTAGCCCTAACAGGGACCGATGGCTACACCTTC
CDR3: CASSLALTGTDGYTF

V: TRBV14
J: TRBJ2-2
size: NA
D: NA
DNA: TGTGCCAGCAGCCAATTTATCGCCGGGGAGCTGTTTTTT
CDR3: CASSQFIAGELFF

V: TRBV12-3/TRBV12-4
J: TRBJ1-6
size: NA
D: TRBD1
DNA: TGTGCCAGCAGTTTAGTCAGGGGGTCACCCCTCCACTTT
CDR3: CASSLVRGSPLHF

V: TRBV7-9
J: TRBJ2-5
size: NA
D: TRBD1
DNA: TGTGCCAGCAGCTTAGATTCCGGGACAGGGATGGAGACCCAGTACTTC
CDR3: CASSLDSGTGMETQYF

V: TRBV25-1
J: TRBJ2-2
size: NA
D: NA
DNA: TGTGCCAGCAGCGTCGGGGTGACACTTGTACCGAACACCGGGGAGCTGTTTTTT
CDR3: CASSVGVTLVPNTGELFF

V: TRBV20-1
J: TRBJ2-1
size: NA
D: TRBD2
DNA: TGCGTCACTAGCGGGGGGAACAATGAGCAGTTCTTC
CDR3: CVTSGGNNEQFF

V: TRBV7-7
J: TRBJ2-1
size: NA
D: NA
DNA: TGTGCTAGCAGCGTCGGAGAAGACAATGAGCAGTTCTTC
CDR3: CASSVGEDNEQFF

V: TRBV7-9
J: TRBJ2-1
size: NA
D: NA
DNA: TGTGCCAGCAGCCGCCCTAGCCGCGTGAGCTCCTACAATGAGCAGTTCTTC
CDR3: CASSRPSRVSSYNEQFF

V: TRBV5-6
J: TRBJ1-1
size: few
D: NA
DNA: TGTGCCAGCAGTCTCGGGGTGGGCCTGAACACTGAAGCTTTCTTT
CDR3: CASSLGVGLNTEAFF

V: TRBV24-1
J: TRBJ2-1
size: few
D: TRBD2
DNA: TGTGCCACCAGTACCACCGGGACTAGCGGGACCGAAACCTACAATGAGCAGTTCTTC
CDR3: CATSTTGTSGTETYNEQFF

V: TRBV6-5
J: TRBJ2-5
size: few
D: TRBD2
DNA: TGTGCCAGCAGTCCCCTGGGAGGGAGCCAGTACTTC
CDR3: CASSPLGGSQYF